This entry lists 9 T cell receptor beta chains sequenced from one sample in a study of PD-L1 blockade in urothelial cancer. The repertoire was sequenced with immunoSEQ multiplex PCR; TCRdb's copy has only in-frame clones and lacks some. Of tens of thousands of clones in the sample, roughly four fifths were seen once. The specimen comprised PBMCs, sampled around atezolizumab (anti-PD-L1) treatment. Receptor source: a man in his sixties or seventies with urothelial cancer.

V and J are TRBV13 and TRBJ2-5, with D unresolved. The germline V gene encodes CDR1 PRHDT and CDR2 FYEKMQ (reference sequence). V lost 2 bases and J lost 0, with 7 bases in between. The CDR3 has 14 residues. CDR3 in amino acids: CASSLYSNQETQYF. The CDR3 coding sequence is TGTGCCAGCAGCTTATACTCTAACCAAGAGACCCAGTACTTC. Complete variable domain (other parts from reference TRBV13 and TRBJ2-5): AAGVIQSPRHLIKEKRETATLKCYPIPRHDTVYWYQQGPGQDPQFLISFYEKMQSDKGSIPDRFSAQQFSDYHSELNMSSLELGDSALYFCASSLYSNQETQYFGPGTRLLVL.

The chain links TRBV4-3 to TRBJ1-2, with D maybe TRBD1 (6 bases). CDR3 length: 14 amino acids. Trimming stripped 1 base from V and 8 bases from J, with 14 bases between. Germline CDR1 is LGHNA and CDR2 is YSLEER. The CDR3 region has the DNA TGCGCCAGCAGCCAAGCACAGGGTCGAAGCGGCTACACCTTC. This codes for CASSQAQGRSGYTF.

The rearrangement links TRBV7-8 to TRBJ2-3; the D is unclear. Trimming took off 7 bases at V and 2 bases at J, with 10 bases between the two ends. Germline values: CDR1 SGHVS, CDR2 FQNEAQ. This CDR3 has 13 amino acids. CDR3 in amino acids: CASTLELTDTQYF. The DNA of the CDR3 is TGTGCCAGCACCCTAGAACTCACAGATACGCAGTATTTT.

V is TRBV27 and J is TRBJ2-7; maybe TRBD2 (6 bases). The CDR3 totals 13 residues. The germline CDR1 and CDR2 sequences are MNHEY and SMNVEV (reference sequence). V lost 2 bases and J 4 bases, leaving 9 bases between the germline ends. The DNA for the CDR3 is TGTGCCAGCAGTTTAAGCGGGCCGTACGAGCAGTACTTC. Its protein product is CASSLSGPYEQYF.

Worth noting for this clone: The junction and the germline gene differ at one end; a read error may be behind it. The V and J genes are TRBV20-1 and TRBJ2-7; 9 bases match TRBD1. The V gene's germline CDR1 is DFQATT and CDR2 SNEGSKA (reference sequence). This CDR3 is built from 11 residues. CDR3 protein: CSAREGDRERF. In DNA, the CDR3 is TGCAGTGCTAGAGAAGGGGACAGGGAAAGATTC.

The chain carries TRBV5-1 and TRBJ2-5; 9 nucleotides line up with TRBD1. The J call may be in error: the DNA end matches TRBJ2-7 better. The germline V gene has CDR1 SGHRS and CDR2 YFSETQ. CDR3 length: 13 amino acids. CDR3 sequence: CASSRQGEDEQYF. CDR3 coding DNA: TGCGCCAGCAGCCGACAGGGGGAAGACGAGCAGTACTTC.

The V gene is TRBV5-4, the J gene TRBJ2-7; 8 nucleotides line up with TRBD2. The V gene's germline CDR1 is SGHNT and CDR2 YYREEE (reference sequence). CDR3 length equals 15 residues. V shed 4 bases and J 3 bases; nucleotides not matched to a gene: 9. The DNA for the CDR3 is TGTGCCAGCAGCCAACTAGCGGTTGATAGCTACGAGCAGTACTTC. This sequence encodes CASSQLAVDSYEQYF.

V usage is TRBV7-9 and J usage is TRBJ1-1, with 10 bases identical to TRBD1. Germline V gives CDR1 SEHNR, CDR2 FQNEAQ (reference sequence). The CDR3 is 14 residues long. The ends lost 5 bases at V and 7 bases at J; junction bases unmatched: 7. CDR3 in amino acids: CASSLDGTGDEAFF. CDR3 DNA sequence: TGTGCCAGCAGCCTAGACGGGACAGGGGATGAAGCTTTCTTT.

This rearrangement joins TRBV7-9 to TRBJ1-5; TRBD1 matches at 11 bases. V trimming: 6 bases; J trimming: 5 bases; junction bases outside the gene matches: 6. This CDR3 region has 15 residues. Germline CDR1 and CDR2: SEHNR and FQNEAQ (reference sequence). In DNA form, the CDR3 reads TGTGCCAGCAGTCAATCGGGACAGGGGGATCAGCCCCAGCATTTT. Its translation: CASSQSGQGDQPQHF.